The 25 T cell receptor beta chains below all came from one sample that was sequenced in a study of T cells in Graves' hyperthyroidism and ophthalmopathy. TCR beta CDR3 region amplification was performed from RNA transcripts. First-round RT-PCR with HTBI primers amplified the TCR CDR3 region. Each CDR3 protein gets one entry after TCRdb re-called the multiplex PCR reads with MiXCR. Among 350,000 to 400,000 distinct CDR3 sequences listed, 15% to 20% were seen once. Sequenced: blood. Receptors were obtained from a man younger than 35 with Graves' ophthalmopathy.

This clonotype was detected a few times. CDR3 DNA: TGCGCCAGCAGCTTGGCCGACAGAAGCTACACCTTC. This translates into CASSLADRSYTF. The J gene is TRBJ1-2, the V gene TRBV5-1, with D maybe TRBD1 (5 bases). The V gene's germline CDR1 is SGHRS and CDR2 YFSETQ. With 0 bases removed from V and 9 bases from J, the gap between germline ends came to 9 bases. The CDR3 covers 12 residues.

The V and J genes are TRBV20-1 and TRBJ2-7; 7 bases agree with TRBD1. Losses at the gene ends were 5 bases for V and 2 bases for J; bases not matched to a gene: 9. CDR3 length equals 14 residues. Per germline, CDR1 DFQATT and CDR2 SNEGSKA (reference sequence). CDR3 bases: TGCAGTGCTGGCAGACAGGGTGGTACCTACGAGCAGTACTTC. It is translated as CSAGRQGGTYEQYF.

This clonotype showed up many times. This chain uses TRBV12-5 with TRBJ1-1; possibly TRBD1 for D (5 bases). Deletions cut 3 bases from V and 2 bases from J, with 10 bases between. The V gene's germline CDR1 is LGHNT and CDR2 FRNRAP. This CDR3 is built from 14 residues. The chain's CDR3 is CASGLGTVNTEAFF. For the CDR3, the DNA is TGTGCTAGTGGTTTAGGGACGGTAAACACTGAAGCTTTCTTT.

A single count supports this clonotype. The CDR3 here is CASIDSRRGGVGVIAIQYF. DNA for the CDR3: TGTGCCAGCATAGACAGCCGGCGGGGGGGCGTTGGTGTTATTGCCATTCAGTACTTC. This chain uses TRBV2 with TRBJ2-4; 9 positions agree with TRBD2. The CDR3 totals 19 residues. V lost 7 bases and J lost 9; bases outside the gene matches: 25. CDR1 and CDR2 from the germline V gene are SNHLY and FYNNEI.

The CDR3: CASTREGSPLHF. Here the CDR3 DNA reads TGTGCCAGCACCAGGGAAGGCTCACCCCTCCACTTT. The chain links TRBV5-6 to TRBJ1-6, with D possibly being TRBD1 (5 bases). Trimming removed 6 bases at V and 10 bases at J, with 11 bases between. Germline V lookup: CDR1 SGHDT, CDR2 YYEEEE. The CDR3 contains 12 residues.

In this sample, this clonotype turned up many times. At one boundary the junction diverges from the germline segment, which might be a read error. The chain combines TRBV5-1 with TRBJ1-6; D not resolved. The CDR3 covers 16 residues. Germline-derived CDR1 and CDR2 are SGHRS and YFSETQ. CDR3: CASSLDGSSYNSPLHF. For the CDR3, the DNA is TGTGCCAGCAGTCTGGACGGGAGCTCCTATAATTCACCCCTCCACTTT.

Only a few counts were recorded for this clonotype. V and J are TRBV29-1 and TRBJ2-7, with 10 bases lining up with TRBD1. J gave up 2 bases and V 6 bases, and 7 bases lay outside the gene matches. Looked up from germline, CDR1 is SQVTM and CDR2 is ANQGSEA. This CDR3 contains 14 residues. The CDR3 bases are TGCAGCGTCGGGACAGGGGTACCACCCTACGAGCAGTACTTC. It yields the protein CSVGTGVPPYEQYF.

The CDR3 DNA reads as TGTGCCAGCAGCCTACCCGGGGCAGGCGCCAACTACGAGCAGTACTTC. Encoded protein: CASSLPGAGANYEQYF. This chain links TRBV7-2 with TRBJ2-7; D possibly matches TRBD1 or TRBD2 (5 bases each). CDR1 and CDR2 from the germline V gene are SGHTA and FQGNSA. CDR3 length: 16 amino acids. The V and J ends lost 5 bases and 3 bases respectively, with 20 bases between them.

This clonotype was observed a handful of times. V usage is TRBV7-9 and J usage is TRBJ2-6, with D tentatively TRBD2 (6 bases). The CDR3 sequence is 16 residues long. Germline-derived CDR1 and CDR2 are SEHNR and FQNEAQ (reference sequence). V lost 4 bases, J lost 3 bases, and 13 bases lay in between. CDR3 in amino acids: CASSSQSGFGANVLTF. The CDR3 DNA is TGTGCCAGCAGCTCACAGAGCGGGTTTGGGGCCAACGTCCTGACTTTC.

The chain uses TRBV27 and TRBJ1-2; TRBD1 matches at 12 bases. This CDR3 has 18 residues. J was trimmed by 5 bases and V by 4 bases; bases with no gene match: 14. The V gene's germline CDR1 is MNHEY and CDR2 SMNVEV (reference sequence). CDR3 protein: CASSYGTGGSRRTYGYTF. CDR3 sequence (DNA): TGTGCCAGCAGTTACGGGACAGGGGGCTCCCGCCGAACTTATGGCTACACCTTC.

The chain combines TRBV7-9 with TRBJ2-7; TRBD2 is a possible D gene (7 bases). Trimming removed 4 bases from V and 4 bases from J, with 14 bases in between. This CDR3 is 14 amino acids long. Germline values: CDR1 SEHNR, CDR2 FQNEAQ (reference sequence). In DNA, the CDR3 is TGTGCCAGCAGCTCACACAGGGAGGGGTACGAGCAGTACTTC. Translation gives CASSSHREGYEQYF.

The chain joins TRBV3-1 to TRBJ2-1; 7 nucleotides line up with TRBD1. Per germline, CDR1 LGHDT and CDR2 YNNKEL (reference sequence). The J segment lost 6 bases and the V segment lost 5 bases, leaving 10 bases of the junction unmatched. The CDR3 loop spans 15 amino acids. CDR3 sequence: CASSAQGTPRNEQFF. The CDR3 DNA sequence: TGTGCCAGCAGCGCACAGGGGACCCCTCGCAATGAGCAGTTCTTC.

Notes on this clonotype: This may be a read error, as it is one base from a much larger clone. As the CDR3 is not closed by the conserved phenylalanine or tryptophan, this likely results from a read error. V usage is TRBV12-3 or TRBV12-4 and J usage is TRBJ1-1, with a possible D match to TRBD1 (5 bases). V lost 3 bases, J lost 4 bases, and 12 bases lay in between. The CDR3 spans 14 residues. The CDR3 coding sequence is TGTGCCAGCAGTTTTCAGGGATGGAGCACTGAAGCTTTCCTT. It yields the protein CASSFQGWSTEAFL.

This clonotype was observed a few times. The chain has TRBV3-1 and TRBJ2-2; D might be TRBD1 (6 bases). Trimming took 4 bases from V and 6 from J, leaving 12 bases between them. The CDR3 loop spans 14 amino acids. Germline V CDR1 and CDR2: LGHDT, YNNKEL (reference sequence). CDR3 nucleotides: TGTGCCAGCAGCCTTCGTGGGGGCCCCGGGGAGCTGTTTTTT. It is translated as CASSLRGGPGELFF.

The table lists this clonotype with many counts. The chain is built from TRBV4-1 and TRBJ1-1; 7 bases align to TRBD1. The CDR3 has 15 residues. J was trimmed by 4 bases and V by 0 bases; bases with no gene match: 5. From germline, CDR1 is MGHRA and CDR2 YSYEKL. CDR3: CASSQDHRGGTEAFF. CDR3 bases: TGCGCCAGCAGCCAAGACCACAGGGGCGGCACTGAAGCTTTCTTT.

In its sample, this clonotype was seen many times. The V call is TRBV5-1, the J call TRBJ1-6, with a tentative D call TRBD1 (6 bases). V was pared by 4 bases and J by 5 bases, with 10 bases between. The CDR3 extends over 14 amino acids. From germline, CDR1 is SGHRS and CDR2 YFSETQ. CDR3 residues: CASSNQGNNSPLHF. The DNA of the CDR3 is TGCGCCAGCAGCAACCAGGGGAATAATTCACCCCTCCACTTT.

With respect to this clonotype: Given a much more abundant clone one base away, this may be a read error. V usage is TRBV24-1 and J usage is TRBJ2-1; D possibly uses TRBD1 or TRBD2 (5 bases each). The DNA end favors TRBJ2-7, so the J call may be wrong. This CDR3 has 16 residues. Germline CDR1 reads KGHDR; CDR2 reads SFDVKD. Here the CDR3 reads CATSDFEGPSYNEQYF. Written as DNA, the CDR3 is TGTGCCACCAGTGATTTCGAGGGGCCCTCCTACAATGAGCAGTACTTC.

V is TRBV19 and J is TRBJ2-7; tentatively, D is TRBD2 (5 bases). The CDR3 loop spans 13 amino acids. CDR1 is LNHDA, CDR2 SQIVND, per germline (reference sequence). Trimming stripped 3 bases from V and 4 bases from J, with 10 bases between. CDR3 DNA: TGTGCCAGTAGTATTAAAGAGGGATACGAGCAGTACTTC. Its protein is CASSIKEGYEQYF. The variable domain in full, completed from reference TRBV19 and TRBJ2-7, reads DGGITQSPKYLFRKEGQNVTLSCEQNLNHDAMYWYRQDPGQGLRLIYYSQIVNDFQKGDIAEGYSVSREKKESFPLTVTSAQKNPTAFYLCASSIKEGYEQYFGPGTRLTVT.

J is TRBJ2-5 and V is TRBV20-1; a weak D match, TRBD2 (6 bases). The CDR3 has 12 residues. CDR1 and CDR2 (germline): DFQATT, SNEGSKA (reference sequence). CDR3 sequence: CSRRHGGETQYF. In DNA, the CDR3 is TGCAGCCGAAGACACGGAGGGGAGACCCAGTACTTC.

A few counts support this clonotype. The chain joins TRBV19 to TRBJ2-3, with a possible D match to TRBD1 (5 bases). V lost 3 bases and J lost 1, with 11 bases in between. The CDR3 has 15 amino acids. CDR1 LNHDA and CDR2 SQIVND come from the germline V gene (reference sequence). The CDR3 here is CASSIRDGGTDTQYF. The CDR3 DNA follows: TGTGCCAGTAGTATCAGGGATGGGGGCACAGATACGCAGTATTTT.

At least ten counts were recorded for this clonotype. The genes are TRBV2 and TRBJ1-1, with D uncertain. Trimming pared 7 bases from V and 4 bases from J, leaving 10 bases between. The CDR3 covers 12 residues. Germline V gives CDR1 SNHLY, CDR2 FYNNEI. CDR3: CASTRRSTEAFF. CDR3 DNA sequence: TGTGCCAGCACGAGGAGGAGCACTGAAGCTTTCTTT.

This clonotype has ten or more counts. The chain is built from TRBV2 and TRBJ1-2, with 7 bases aligning to TRBD1. Germline CDR1 is SNHLY and CDR2 is FYNNEI. The CDR3 has 14 residues. V gave up 6 bases and J gave up 0 bases; unmatched junction bases: 4. The CDR3 region has the DNA TGTGCCAGCAGGACGGGACAGACTAACTATGGCTACACCTTC. Residues: CASRTGQTNYGYTF. The whole variable domain, remainder taken from reference TRBV2 and TRBJ1-2, is EPEVTQTPSHQVTQMGQEVILRCVPISNHLYFYWYRQILGQKVEFLVSFYNNEISEKSEIFDDQFSVERPDGSNFTLKIRSTKLEDSAMYFCASRTGQTNYGYTFGSGTRLTVV.

This clonotype was seen ten or more times. The J gene is TRBJ2-1, the V gene TRBV3-1; 10 nucleotides match TRBD1. Germline trimming cut 0 bases from V and 10 bases from J; bases unmatched to any gene: 6. Germline lookup yields CDR1 LGHDT and CDR2 YNNKEL (reference sequence). The CDR3 is 15 amino acids. DNA of the CDR3: TGTGCCAGCAGCCAAGAGGGACAGGGGCCGAGGGAGCAGTTCTTC. Encoded protein: CASSQEGQGPREQFF.

The gene calls are TRBV6-1 and TRBJ1-3, with a weak D call TRBD1 (5 bases). This CDR3 spans 15 amino acids. V was shortened by 6 bases and J by 8 bases, with 20 bases between the two germline ends. CDR1 is MNHNS and CDR2 is SASEGT in the germline V gene. CDR3: CASRVTSGSPDTIYF. CDR3 sequence (DNA): TGTGCCAGCAGGGTAACTTCAGGGTCTCCGGACACCATATATTTT.

This clonotype was seen only a few times. The gene calls are TRBV27 and TRBJ2-7, with D possibly being TRBD1 or TRBD2 (6 bases each). CDR3 length: 14 residues. The germline V gene has CDR1 MNHEY and CDR2 SMNVEV (reference sequence). Trimming pared 5 bases from V and 6 bases from J, leaving 17 bases between. CDR3: CASSPGGPLLEQYF. The CDR3 DNA reads as TGTGCCAGCAGTCCTGGGGGGCCCCTCCTCGAGCAGTACTTC.